Here is one T cell receptor beta chain with its context. The antigen is unknown. The source of the sample is a study of blood T cells in healthy people across ages. Looked up from germline, CDR1 is MNHEY and CDR2 is SMNVEV (reference sequence). V shed 3 bases and J 2 bases; nucleotides not matched to a gene: 4. The CDR3 consists of 15 residues. PCR was performed a second time for about 6 to 12 cycles using a sample-barcoded 5' primer and a J-beta primer mix. Researchers report that each sample yielded at least 2.5 million CDR3-containing paired-end reads. TCRdb independently ran MiXCR on the 5' RACE reads; one entry per CDR3 protein. The sample has some 1.4 million distinct CDR3 sequences, roughly 45% seen once. General observations from the study: The authors considered diversity estimates from one million T cells to be underestimates.

The sample consisted of blood. This receptor was taken from a woman between 18 and 29 years old in good health. V gene TRBV27 combines with J gene TRBJ2-3, with 8 bases aligning to TRBD2. CDR3: CASSFWTSPTDTQYF. The DNA for the CDR3 is TGTGCCAGCAGTTTTTGGACTAGCCCCACAGATACGCAGTATTTT.